The 24 T cell receptor beta chains presented below share a single source sample, sequenced in a study of CD8+ T cells in alopecia areata. cDNA serving as the sequencing template came from extracted, reverse transcribed RNA. Repertoires were generated with immunoSEQ multiplex PCR, while TCRdb's copy carries only in-frame clones and drops some. This table has over 200,000 clones, more than 45% appearing once. This specimen consisted of CD4+ T cells sorted from blood, obtained at week 0. The receptors stem from a human donor with alopecia areata.

The J gene is TRBJ2-6, the V gene TRBV30; 7 bases are a match to TRBD1. V lost 1 base to trimming and J lost 3 bases; unmatched junction nucleotides: 3. There are 15 residues in the CDR3. The germline V gene encodes CDR1 GTSNPN and CDR2 SVGIG (reference sequence). This CDR3 reads CAWSEGGGGANVLTF. CDR3 nucleotides: TGTGCCTGGAGTGAAGGGGGCGGTGGGGCCAACGTCCTGACTTTC.

This chain links TRBV30 with TRBJ1-6; D is uncertain. The CDR3 length is 13 residues. The V and J ends lost 3 bases and 5 bases respectively, with 8 bases between them. Germline V gives CDR1 GTSNPN, CDR2 SVGIG (reference sequence). Here the CDR3 DNA reads TGTGCCTGGAGGACCGGGGATAATTCACCCCTCCACTTT. It encodes CAWRTGDNSPLHF.

The chain recombines TRBV25-1 with TRBJ2-3; D perhaps matches TRBD2 (5 bases). Per germline, CDR1 MGHDK and CDR2 SYGVNS. The CDR3 sequence is 17 residues long. V was pared by 0 bases and J by 4 bases, with 17 bases between. CDR3 amino acids: CASSEYGGREAPDTQYF. CDR3 DNA sequence: TGTGCCAGCAGTGAATATGGAGGACGCGAGGCCCCAGATACGCAGTATTTT.

Many counts were recorded for this clone. V is TRBV7-2 and J is TRBJ2-3; no clear D gene. V was trimmed by 7 bases and J by 1 base, leaving 12 bases between them. In germline, CDR1 is SGHTA, CDR2 FQGNSA. This CDR3 region has 14 residues. As DNA, the CDR3 is TGTGCCAGCATCCCCGGAGTGCGCACAGATACGCAGTATTTT. This translates into CASIPGVRTDTQYF.

The chain employs TRBV2 and TRBJ2-7, with D possibly matching TRBD1 (5 bases). This CDR3 is built from 13 residues. Deletions cut 6 bases from V and 7 bases from J, with 16 bases between. Germline CDR1 and CDR2: SNHLY and FYNNEI. The CDR3 DNA reads as TGTGCCAGCAGGGTTACAGGTACTGGGGAGCAGTACTTC. Protein sequence: CASRVTGTGEQYF.

The chain is built from TRBV9 and TRBJ2-1, with 7 positions matching TRBD2. CDR3 length: 16 residues. Per the germline V gene, CDR1 is SGDLS and CDR2 is YYNGEE. Losses at the gene ends were 4 bases for V and 3 bases for J; bases not matched to a gene: 10. CDR3 nucleotide sequence: TGTGCCAGCAGCACGGGGAGGGCGGGAAGCTACAATGAGCAGTTCTTC. This codes for CASSTGRAGSYNEQFF.

This clone has a handful of counts. The rearrangement uses TRBV5-1 and TRBJ2-5; D unresolved. V shed 5 bases and J shed 2 bases, with 13 bases lying between them. CDR1 SGHRS and CDR2 YFSETQ come from the germline V gene. The CDR3 length is 14 residues. The CDR3 region is CASRVGNLQETQYF. The CDR3 DNA follows: TGCGCCAGCAGGGTGGGGAACCTTCAAGAGACCCAGTACTTC.

The chain combines TRBV7-3 with TRBJ2-1, with 7 bases fitting TRBD2. Germline assignment: CDR1 SGHTA and CDR2 FQGTGA. Trimming removed 0 bases from V and 5 bases from J; junction bases left unmatched: 7. The CDR3 totals 16 residues. CDR3 bases: TGTGCCAGCAGCTTAACGCGACTAGCCAGTAACAATGAGCAGTTCTTC. It specifies CASSLTRLASNNEQFF.

This clone was detected only a few times. This sequence joins TRBV7-9 and TRBJ1-5; no firm D call. Germline V lookup: CDR1 SEHNR, CDR2 FQNEAQ (reference sequence). V lost 3 bases to trimming and J lost 1 base, with 1 base between them. The CDR3 covers 12 residues. In DNA, the CDR3 is TGTGCCAGCAGCTTCAGCAATCAGCCCCAGCATTTT. Translated: CASSFSNQPQHF.

This chain connects TRBV15 to TRBJ2-7, with TRBD1 matching over 7 bases. V dropped 1 base and J dropped 2; count of bases not matched to a gene: 5. The V gene's germline CDR1 is LNHNV and CDR2 YYDKDF (reference sequence). The length of the CDR3 is 15 residues. The CDR3 reads CATSRARDSPYEQYF. CDR3 bases: TGTGCCACCAGCAGAGCCCGGGACAGCCCCTACGAGCAGTACTTC. Using reference TRBV15 and TRBJ2-7 for the parts outside the CDR3, the full variable domain is DAMVIQNPRYQVTQFGKPVTLSCSQTLNHNVMYWYQQKSSQAPKLLFHYYDKDFNNEADTPDNFQSRRPNTSFCFLDIRSPGLGDTAMYLCATSRARDSPYEQYFGPGTRLTVT.

Points on this clone: The identical CDR3 is also encoded by other nucleotide sequences in the sample. The CDR3, as DNA: TGCGCCAGCAGCCCCTCGGGGGCCTACGAGCAGTACTTC. This codes for CASSPSGAYEQYF. The chain uses TRBV5-1 and TRBJ2-7; D may be TRBD2 (6 bases). The germline V gene has CDR1 SGHRS and CDR2 YFSETQ. Trimming left V 4 bases short and J 2 bases short, with 10 bases between. The CDR3 runs 13 residues.

The J gene is TRBJ2-1, the V gene TRBV2; D perhaps matches TRBD1 (6 bases). Germline V CDR1 and CDR2: SNHLY, FYNNEI. This CDR3 has 14 residues. With 4 bases removed from V and 3 bases from J, the gap between germline ends came to 10 bases. Here the CDR3 reads CASSVQGNYNEQFF. The CDR3 DNA reads as TGTGCCAGCAGTGTACAGGGAAACTACAATGAGCAGTTCTTC.

This sequence joins TRBV6-1 and TRBJ1-2; D is ambiguous. The germline V gene encodes CDR1 MNHNS and CDR2 SASEGT. This CDR3 is 15 amino acids long. V lost 4 bases to trimming and J lost 4 bases, with 16 bases between them. The CDR3 loop reads CASSVDPLPFYGYTF. DNA for the CDR3: TGTGCCAGCAGTGTAGACCCCCTTCCCTTCTATGGCTACACCTTC.

This clone was observed a handful of times. The genes are TRBV29-1 and TRBJ2-1; 11 bases are shared with TRBD2. CDR3 length equals 14 residues. Germline V gene lookup returns CDR1 SQVTM and CDR2 ANQGSEA. The J segment lost 7 bases and the V segment lost 3 bases, leaving 5 bases of the junction unmatched. The CDR3 is CSVDGLAGFNEQFF. For the CDR3, the DNA is TGCAGCGTTGACGGACTAGCGGGTTTTAATGAGCAGTTCTTC.

This sequence joins TRBV30 and TRBJ2-5; D might be TRBD1 (5 bases). With 1 base removed from V and 5 bases from J, the gap between germline ends came to 8 bases. Germline V lookup: CDR1 GTSNPN, CDR2 SVGIG (reference sequence). This CDR3 contains 12 residues. In nucleotides, the CDR3 is TGTGCCTGGAGTGGACAGTGGGAGACCCAGTACTTC. Translation gives CAWSGQWETQYF.

This clone was found a few times. The chain joins TRBV30 to TRBJ1-2; no reliable D call. Germline V gene sequence: CDR1 GTSNPN, CDR2 SVGIG (reference sequence). This CDR3 is built from 13 residues. With 5 bases removed from V and 4 bases from J, the gap between germline ends came to 14 bases. CDR3 sequence (DNA): TGTGCCTGGGGGCCGACGGGTTCCTATGGCTACACCTTC. As protein: CAWGPTGSYGYTF.

This clone was found once. CDR3 DNA sequence: TGTGCCAGCAGCCCGGGGGGGCCTAGGAATGAGCAGTTCTTC. It specifies CASSPGGPRNEQFF. This chain joins TRBV5-4 and TRBJ2-1, with 8 bases aligning to TRBD2. The CDR3 consists of 14 residues. Germline V lookup: CDR1 SGHNT, CDR2 YYREEE (reference sequence). V lost 4 bases to trimming and J lost 7 bases; unmatched junction nucleotides: 7.

As for this clone: Other DNA sequences within the sample encode an identical CDR3. The chain links TRBV20-1 to TRBJ2-7; either TRBD1 or TRBD2 may fit D (5 bases each). The CDR3 has 11 amino acids. CDR1 and CDR2 from the germline V gene are DFQATT and SNEGSKA (reference sequence). Trimming cost V 3 bases and J 7 bases, with 10 bases left between them. The chain's CDR3 is CSARAGSEQYF. In DNA, the CDR3 is TGCAGTGCTAGGGCAGGGAGTGAGCAGTACTTC.

This clone was seen at least ten times. This sequence joins TRBV29-1 and TRBJ2-5; no clear D gene. From germline, CDR1 is SQVTM and CDR2 ANQGSEA. The germline V and J ends were trimmed by 5 bases and 2 bases, with 9 bases remaining between them. This CDR3 contains 12 residues. CDR3 DNA: TGCAGCGTTTTCTCCCCACAAGAGACCCAGTACTTC. As protein: CSVFSPQETQYF.

Notes on this clone: The CDR3 does not close with the conserved phenylalanine or tryptophan, likely indicating a read error. The limits of the CDR3 on the DNA are not certain, so only TCRdb's listed CDR3 is given. This sequence joins TRBV15 and TRBJ2-7; the table calls TRBD2, which could not be checked here. Counting both end residues, the CDR3 totals 13 amino acids. CDR1 and CDR2 from the germline V gene are LNHNV and YYDKDF (reference sequence). The chain's CDR3 is CATSRDAERGKLY.

The rearrangement links TRBV30 to TRBJ2-7; D not certain. CDR1 GTSNPN and CDR2 SVGIG come from the germline V gene (reference sequence). The CDR3 runs 14 residues. Trimming removed 3 bases at V and 2 bases at J, with 14 bases between. CDR3 in amino acids: CAWRDNGEPYEQYF. The DNA for the CDR3 is TGTGCCTGGAGGGATAACGGAGAGCCCTACGAGCAGTACTTC. Complete variable domain (other parts from reference TRBV30 and TRBJ2-7): SQTIHQWPATLVQPVGSPLSLECTVEGTSNPNLYWYRQAAGRGLQLLFYSVGIGQISSEVPQNLSASRPQDRQFILSSKKLLLSDSGFYLCAWRDNGEPYEQYFGPGTRLTVT.

The rearrangement uses TRBV6-5 and TRBJ1-2; D is uncertain. Trimming stripped 2 bases from V and 2 bases from J, with 9 bases between. Germline CDR1 is MNHEY and CDR2 is SVGAGI. The CDR3 is 14 residues long. CDR3 amino acids: CASSYLAGNYGYTF. The DNA for the CDR3 is TGTGCCAGCAGTTACCTTGCAGGCAACTATGGCTACACCTTC.

The chain couples TRBV30 to TRBJ1-1, with D maybe TRBD1 (5 bases). This CDR3 spans 13 amino acids. Trimming removed 0 bases at V and 3 bases at J, with 8 bases between. CDR1 and CDR2 from the germline V gene are GTSNPN and SVGIG (reference sequence). This CDR3 reads CAWSVQDYTEAFF. The CDR3 nucleotides read TGTGCCTGGAGTGTACAGGATTACACTGAAGCTTTCTTT. The variable domain in full, with the rest retrieved from reference TRBV30 and TRBJ1-1, is SQTIHQWPATLVQPVGSPLSLECTVEGTSNPNLYWYRQAAGRGLQLLFYSVGIGQISSEVPQNLSASRPQDRQFILSSKKLLLSDSGFYLCAWSVQDYTEAFFGQGTRLTVV.

This chain connects TRBV29-1 to TRBJ2-5; 8 positions agree with TRBD2. V dropped 0 bases and J dropped 7; count of bases not matched to a gene: 7. The CDR3 runs to 14 residues. Germline CDR1 SQVTM, CDR2 ANQGSEA. The CDR3 coding sequence is TGCAGCGTTGAAGATGCCCGGGGGGGTTGGACCCAGTACTTC. Amino acids: CSVEDARGGWTQYF.